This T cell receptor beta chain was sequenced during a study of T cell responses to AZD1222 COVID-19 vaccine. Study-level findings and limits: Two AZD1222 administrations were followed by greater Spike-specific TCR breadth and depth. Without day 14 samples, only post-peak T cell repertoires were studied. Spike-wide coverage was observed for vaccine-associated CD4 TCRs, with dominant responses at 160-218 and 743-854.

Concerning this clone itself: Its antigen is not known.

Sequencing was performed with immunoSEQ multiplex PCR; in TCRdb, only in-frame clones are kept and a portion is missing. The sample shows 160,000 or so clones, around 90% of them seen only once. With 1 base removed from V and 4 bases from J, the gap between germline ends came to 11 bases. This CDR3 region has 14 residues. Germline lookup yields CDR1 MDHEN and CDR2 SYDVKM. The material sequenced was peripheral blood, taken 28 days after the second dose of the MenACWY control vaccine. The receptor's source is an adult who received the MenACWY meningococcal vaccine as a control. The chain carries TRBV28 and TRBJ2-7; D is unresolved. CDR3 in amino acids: CASSLLGGAYEQYF. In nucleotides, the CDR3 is TGTGCCAGCAGTTTATTAGGCGGCGCGTACGAGCAGTACTTC.